Below, 27 T cell receptor beta chains from the same sample are listed, as sequenced in a study of T cell repertoires in cytomegalovirus infection. MiXCR, applied by TCRdb to the reads, yields one record per CDR3 protein. The sample consists of under 350,000 distinct CDR3 sequences, over 7.5% of them appearing once. The sequenced sample consisted of PBMCs. The receptors come from a human donor in good health (CMV status not recorded). Some clones in this sample may be carry-over from other donors' samples.

This clonotype was found many times. The rearrangement joins TRBV6-2 or TRBV6-3 to TRBJ2-4; 7 bases agree with TRBD2. Germline values: CDR1 MNHEY, CDR2 SVGEGT. This CDR3 is 20 amino acids long. With 2 bases clipped from V and 0 bases from J, the junction kept 16 bases outside the gene matches. CDR3 DNA sequence: TGTGCCAGCAGTTACACCCTGGCTGCGGGAGTAAGTCTAGCCAAAAACATTCAGTACTTC. As protein: CASSYTLAAGVSLAKNIQYF.

The V gene is TRBV6-6, the J gene TRBJ1-2, with 8 positions matching TRBD1. Trimming at V came to 5 bases and at J to 3 bases, leaving 8 bases not matched to a gene. The length of the CDR3 is 15 residues. CDR1 is MNHNY, CDR2 SVGAGI, per germline (reference sequence). The CDR3 bases are TGTGCCAGCAGTCAAGACAGGGGACTACACTATGGCTACACCTTC. It is translated as CASSQDRGLHYGYTF.

A note on this clonotype: It is likely a read error, because the conserved phenylalanine at the end of the CDR3 is missing. The chain has TRBV11-2 and TRBJ1-5; perhaps TRBD1 as D (5 bases). The CDR3 sequence is 15 residues long. Germline assignment: CDR1 SGHAT and CDR2 FQNNGV. Trimming shortened V by 0 bases and J by 6 bases, and 12 bases separated the two germline ends. The CDR3: CASSLDSGRRQPQHI. Written as DNA, the CDR3 is TGTGCCAGCAGCTTAGATTCAGGGAGGCGTCAGCCCCAGCATATT.

This clonotype was detected ten times or more. The chain uses TRBV28 and TRBJ1-1, with no clear D. The CDR3 consists of 15 residues. Germline CDR1 reads MDHEN; CDR2 reads SYDVKM. Trimming shortened V by 7 bases and J by 1 base, and 16 bases separated the two germline ends. The CDR3 coding sequence is TGTGCCAGCACCCCAACCTGGGGAGAGAACACTGAAGCTTTCTTT. Residues: CASTPTWGENTEAFF.

The chain uses TRBV12-3 or TRBV12-4 and TRBJ1-1; D uncertain. The CDR3 consists of 15 residues. V lost 4 bases and J lost 6, with 18 bases in between. The CDR3 DNA reads TGTGCCAGCAGTTCATCCCGACCTGACGGAGCTGAAGCTTTCTTT. Protein sequence: CASSSSRPDGAEAFF.

This clonotype was counted at least ten times. The CDR3 DNA is TGTGCCAGCAGCTTAGTGGGGGGGGGACAGAATGAGCAGTTCTTC. Its protein product is CASSLVGGGQNEQFF. This rearrangement joins TRBV7-8 to TRBJ2-1; possibly TRBD1 or TRBD2 for D (7 bases each). CDR3 size: 15 residues. Germline-derived CDR1 and CDR2 are SGHVS and FQNEAQ. V shed 1 base and J shed 7 bases, with 14 bases lying between them.

This clonotype was observed at least ten times. This chain uses TRBV12-3 or TRBV12-4 with TRBJ2-7, with 7 bases lining up with TRBD1. The CDR3 is 13 residues long. Trimming at V came to 3 bases and at J to 1 base, leaving 0 bases not matched to a gene. The CDR3 loop reads CASSLGQSYEQYF. CDR3 sequence (DNA): TGTGCCAGCAGTTTGGGACAGTCCTACGAGCAGTACTTC.

This clonotype was seen repeatedly, ten times or more. The chain joins TRBV20-1 to TRBJ1-1, with TRBD1 identical over 11 bases. Germline V lookup: CDR1 DFQATT, CDR2 SNEGSKA (reference sequence). This CDR3 region has 15 residues. Trimming cost V 5 bases and J 1 base; bases outside gene matches: 6. CDR3 residues: CSAEGQGARNTEAFF. DNA for the CDR3: TGCAGTGCTGAAGGACAGGGGGCGAGGAACACTGAAGCTTTCTTT.

V and J are TRBV4-1 and TRBJ2-2; the D is unclear. This CDR3 region has 13 residues. Trimming took off 4 bases at V and 3 bases at J, with 6 bases between the two ends. Per the germline V gene, CDR1 is MGHRA and CDR2 is YSYEKL. The CDR3 protein is CASSPMDTGELFF. The CDR3, as DNA: TGCGCCAGCAGCCCCATGGACACCGGGGAGCTGTTTTTT.

The sample holds many counts of this clonotype. The rearrangement uses TRBV7-2 and TRBJ1-2; 8 nucleotides agree with TRBD1. CDR3 length: 17 amino acids. From germline, CDR1 is SGHTA and CDR2 FQGNSA. Unmatched junction bases numbered 8, after V lost 1 base and J lost 1 base. As DNA, the CDR3 is TGTGCCAGCAGCTTAGGGCGGACAGGGACTAATAACTATGGCTACACCTTC. It codes for CASSLGRTGTNNYGYTF.

Of note for this clonotype: Lacking the conserved final phenylalanine or tryptophan, this CDR3 likely reflects a read error. The CDR3 DNA is TGTGCCAGCAGCCCGGGGACCAGCAATCAGCCCCAGCATTGT. The encoded protein is CASSPGTSNQPQHC. The chain joins TRBV12-3 or TRBV12-4 to TRBJ1-5, with D possibly being TRBD1 (5 bases). Trimming took 6 bases from V and 1 from J, leaving 10 bases between them. The CDR3 runs to 14 residues.

This clonotype was seen more than once but under ten times. J is TRBJ2-7 and V is TRBV11-2; the match to TRBD1 covers 7 bases. The CDR3 extends over 15 amino acids. Germline lookup yields CDR1 SGHAT and CDR2 FQNNGV. The J segment lost 10 bases and the V segment lost 4 bases, leaving 16 bases of the junction unmatched. The CDR3 nucleotides are TGTGCCAGCAGCTCACGAGGGCAGGGGGTCCAAGGACAGTACTTC. Its translation is CASSSRGQGVQGQYF.

This clonotype was detected many times. The gene calls are TRBV7-2 and TRBJ1-3; D remains unclear. There are 13 residues in the CDR3. CDR1 SGHTA and CDR2 FQGNSA come from the germline V gene. V lost 9 bases and J lost 0, with 9 bases in between. The CDR3 here is CASQPLSGNTIYF. CDR3 in DNA: TGTGCCAGTCAGCCTCTCTCTGGAAACACCATATATTTT.

Details on this clonotype: A much bigger clone sits one base away, suggesting this may be a read error. The V gene is TRBV5-1, the J gene TRBJ2-3; TRBD2 aligns across 8 bases. Germline V lookup: CDR1 SGHRS, CDR2 YFSETQ. This CDR3 comprises 14 residues. V shed 4 bases and J 6 bases; nucleotides not matched to a gene: 7. CDR3 bases: TGCGCCAGCAGCACGGGACTAGTGGAGGATACGCAGTATTTT. The encoded protein is CASSTGLVEDTQYF.

This clonotype was seen ten or more times. J is TRBJ1-5 and V is TRBV12-3 or TRBV12-4, with a tentative D call TRBD1 (6 bases). The CDR3 has 17 amino acids. V lost 2 bases, J lost 4 bases, and 18 bases lay in between. CDR3 loop: CASSLILSGAVNQPQHF. The CDR3 nucleotides read TGTGCCAGCAGTTTAATCCTCTCGGGGGCTGTAAATCAGCCCCAGCATTTT.

The chain uses TRBV15 and TRBJ1-5; 7 nucleotides align to TRBD1. Germline V gene data show CDR1 as LNHNV and CDR2 as YYDKDF (reference sequence). After removal of 3 bases from V and 0 bases from J, the junction contained 11 bases not matched to a gene. The CDR3 sequence is 18 residues long. The CDR3 sequence is CATSSGTAGRISNQPQHF. The CDR3 DNA is TGTGCCACCAGCAGCGGGACAGCTGGGAGGATTAGCAATCAGCCCCAGCATTTT.

In this sample, this clonotype turned up a few times. This chain uses TRBV10-3 with TRBJ2-7; 14 bases line up with TRBD2. The trim removed 3 bases at V and 6 bases at J, leaving 4 bases unmatched. Per germline, CDR1 ENHRY and CDR2 SYGVKD. CDR3 length: 15 amino acids. This CDR3 is CAISDTGLAGVEQYF. Here the CDR3 DNA reads TGTGCCATCAGTGATACGGGACTAGCGGGAGTCGAGCAGTACTTC.

The chain uses TRBV28 and TRBJ2-1; TRBD2 matches 7 bases. CDR1 and CDR2 from the germline V gene are MDHEN and SYDVKM. With V trimmed by 3 bases and J by 5 bases, 7 bases remained unmatched. CDR3 length: 15 residues. Here the CDR3 reads CASSLGGLPNNEQFF. The DNA of the CDR3 is TGTGCCAGCAGTTTGGGGGGACTACCCAACAATGAGCAGTTCTTC.

The table lists this clonotype with many counts. V usage is TRBV7-2 and J usage is TRBJ1-5, with D perhaps TRBD1 (6 bases). V was clipped by 6 bases and J by 4 bases, with 13 bases between them. Per the germline V gene, CDR1 is SGHTA and CDR2 is FQGNSA. The CDR3 is 14 residues long. CDR3 nucleotide sequence: TGTGCCAGCAGTCAAGGGGGGATTAATCAGCCCCAGCATTTT. It translates to CASSQGGINQPQHF.

This clonotype was seen only a few times. This sequence joins TRBV5-5 and TRBJ2-1; D is possibly TRBD2 (5 bases). The germline V and J ends were trimmed by 4 bases and 10 bases, with 18 bases remaining between them. Germline loops: CDR1 SGHKS, CDR2 YYEKEE (reference sequence). The CDR3 runs to 14 residues. The CDR3 sequence is CASSTVAPPKEQFF. The DNA of the CDR3 is TGTGCCAGCAGCACAGTAGCGCCTCCGAAGGAGCAGTTCTTC.

This clonotype was recorded at least ten times. This chain joins TRBV6-5 and TRBJ2-1, with 7 bases lining up with TRBD2. Germline CDR1 is MNHEY and CDR2 is SVGAGI. Trimming at V came to 5 bases and at J to 7 bases, leaving 11 bases not matched to a gene. The CDR3 sequence is 15 residues long. This CDR3 reads CASSPWHGGSNEQFF. The CDR3 DNA sequence: TGTGCCAGCAGTCCTTGGCACGGGGGGTCGAATGAGCAGTTCTTC.

This clonotype has just a few counts. The V and J genes are TRBV6-5 and TRBJ2-6, with D tentatively TRBD2 (6 bases). Germline V gene lookup returns CDR1 MNHEY and CDR2 SVGAGI. The CDR3 covers 19 residues. The germline V and J ends were trimmed by 0 bases and 1 base, with 16 bases remaining between them. The CDR3 sequence: CASSYSSRGTQSGANVLTF. In DNA, the CDR3 is TGTGCCAGCAGTTACTCGTCCCGCGGGACTCAGTCTGGGGCCAACGTCCTGACTTTC.

This clonotype was seen a handful of times. This chain joins TRBV6-2 or TRBV6-3 and TRBJ2-4, with D unclear. Germline V CDR1 and CDR2: MNHEY, SVGEGT. The V and J ends lost 7 bases and 3 bases respectively, with 16 bases between them. This CDR3 comprises 15 residues. The CDR3 reads CASTTGSLGKNIQYF. CDR3 coding DNA: TGTGCCAGCACCACGGGTAGCTTGGGCAAAAACATTCAGTACTTC.

This clonotype was seen more than once but under ten times. The gene calls are TRBV25-1 and TRBJ1-1; D remains unclear. The ends were cut back, 1 base at V and 5 bases at J, with 5 bases in the middle. The CDR3 is 12 amino acids. Germline V gene sequence: CDR1 MGHDK, CDR2 SYGVNS. CDR3 in DNA: TGTGCCAGCAGTGAATGGGAAACTGAAGCTTTCTTT. Translating it yields CASSEWETEAFF.

At least ten counts were recorded for this clonotype. The chain recombines TRBV7-2 with TRBJ2-2; 7 nucleotides agree with TRBD1. Losses at the gene ends were 1 base for V and 8 bases for J; bases not matched to a gene: 7. The CDR3 totals 15 residues. Germline V lookup: CDR1 SGHTA, CDR2 FQGNSA. The CDR3 DNA reads TGTGCCAGCAGCTTAGGGACAGGTTTGGGAGGGGAGCTGTTTTTT. This translates into CASSLGTGLGGELFF.

The V gene is TRBV11-2, the J gene TRBJ2-2; the D call may be TRBD1 or TRBD2 (6 bases each). Trimming pared 5 bases from V and 7 bases from J, leaving 20 bases between. The CDR3 length is 16 residues. The germline gives CDR1 SGHAT, CDR2 FQNNGV. The CDR3 is CASSPLRGEGVGELFF. As DNA, the CDR3 is TGTGCCAGCAGCCCACTTAGGGGGGAAGGTGTCGGGGAGCTGTTTTTT.

This rearrangement joins TRBV7-2 to TRBJ1-1, with D possibly TRBD1 on 6 matching bases. Per the germline V gene, CDR1 is SGHTA and CDR2 is FQGNSA. This CDR3 has 15 residues. V was pared by 2 bases and J by 7 bases, with 17 bases between. The CDR3 loop is CASSLIPQGRDEAFF. CDR3 nucleotide sequence: TGTGCCAGCAGCTTAATTCCCCAGGGGCGGGATGAAGCTTTCTTT.